These 10 T cell receptor beta chains share one sample of origin, sequenced in a study of cytomegalovirus exposure and HLA in healthy donors. The assay was immunoSEQ multiplex PCR, and TCRdb's table has in-frame clones only and misses some. Of 82,000 or so clones in the sample, approximately 95% were seen once. Sequenced input: PBMCs. These receptors came from a woman between 18 and 30 years old in good health and CMV-seronegative.

This chain uses TRBV12-5 with TRBJ2-1; perhaps TRBD1 as D (6 bases). The germline V gene has CDR1 LGHNT and CDR2 FRNRAP. V was pared by 1 base and J by 3 bases, with 13 bases between. The CDR3 is 16 residues long. Here the CDR3 DNA reads TGTGCTAGTGGTTTGGAGGGGGAAAAGGTCTACAATGAGCAGTTCTTC. Its protein product is CASGLEGEKVYNEQFF.

The V gene is TRBV7-2, the J gene TRBJ2-3; 9 bases line up with TRBD2. The CDR3 has 14 residues. The V segment lost 3 bases and the J segment 6 bases; nucleotides outside the gene matches: 4. In germline, CDR1 is SGHTA, CDR2 FQGNSA. Here the CDR3 reads CASSFSGSSDTQYF. DNA for the CDR3: TGTGCCAGCAGCTTTAGCGGGAGTAGCGATACGCAGTATTTT. The complete variable domain, with remaining parts taken from reference TRBV7-2 and TRBJ2-3, reads GAGVSQSPSNKVTEKGKDVELRCDPISGHTALYWYRQSLGQGLEFLIYFQGNSAPDKSGLPSDRFSAERTGGSVSTLTIQRTQQEDSAVYLCASSFSGSSDTQYFGPGTRLTVL.

J is TRBJ2-3 and V is TRBV13; 7 positions agree with TRBD1. The germline CDR1 and CDR2 sequences are PRHDT and FYEKMQ (reference sequence). The CDR3 has 16 residues. Trimming at V came to 2 bases and at J to 5 bases, leaving 10 bases not matched to a gene. CDR3 loop: CASSLTGVASGDTQYF. The CDR3 DNA reads TGTGCCAGCAGCTTAACAGGGGTGGCGAGCGGAGATACGCAGTATTTT.

The chain employs TRBV7-9 and TRBJ2-5, with a weak D call TRBD1 (6 bases). The CDR3 loop spans 14 amino acids. Trimming shortened V by 5 bases and J by 4 bases, and 14 bases separated the two germline ends. Germline V gives CDR1 SEHNR, CDR2 FQNEAQ (reference sequence). The CDR3 DNA follows: TGTGCCAGCAGCAAAAACAGGGACGGAGAGACCCAGTACTTC. It translates to CASSKNRDGETQYF. Full variable domain (rest looked up from reference TRBV7-9 and TRBJ2-5): DTGVSQNPRHKITKRGQNVTFRCDPISEHNRLYWYRQTLGQGPEFLTYFQNEAQLEKSRLLSDRFSAERPKGSFSTLEIQRTEQGDSAMYLCASSKNRDGETQYFGPGTRLLVL.

The chain employs TRBV15 and TRBJ2-5, with 11 positions matching TRBD1. Losses at the gene ends were 6 bases for V and 7 bases for J; bases not matched to a gene: 10. CDR3 length: 15 amino acids. From germline, CDR1 is LNHNV and CDR2 YYDKDF (reference sequence). CDR3 in DNA: TGTGCCACCAGGGATATGGGACAGGGGGGTAGGACCCAGTACTTC. It encodes CATRDMGQGGRTQYF.

This chain uses TRBV6-1 with TRBJ1-5; TRBD1 might be the D (6 bases). Germline V CDR1 and CDR2: MNHNS, SASEGT. Trimming left V 8 bases short and J 0 bases short, with 11 bases between. The CDR3 spans 14 residues. CDR3 nucleotides: TGTGCCAGCCAGGACAGTTATAGCAATCAGCCCCAGCATTTT. It yields the protein CASQDSYSNQPQHF.

The genes are TRBV4-3 and TRBJ2-3; 12 nucleotides match TRBD2. Germline CDR1 LGHNA, CDR2 YSLEER. CDR3 length: 20 amino acids. The V segment lost 0 bases and the J segment 3 bases; nucleotides outside the gene matches: 13. The CDR3 sequence: CASSQDRLAGVGYSTDTQYF. The CDR3 DNA sequence: TGCGCCAGCAGCCAAGATCGACTAGCGGGAGTGGGTTATAGTACAGATACGCAGTATTTT.

This chain links TRBV19 with TRBJ1-6, with 7 nucleotides matching TRBD1. This CDR3 is built from 17 residues. CDR1 is LNHDA and CDR2 is SQIVND in the germline V gene (reference sequence). The V gene end was trimmed by 5 bases and the J gene end by 0 bases; junction bases not matched to a gene: 7. The DNA of the CDR3 is TGTGCCAGTAGTGCGCACCGGGACAGCTCCTATAATTCACCCCTCCACTTT. This translates into CASSAHRDSSYNSPLHF.

The chain links TRBV21-1 to TRBJ2-1; TRBD2 is the table's D call, not checked against the DNA. TRBV21-1 constitutes a pseudogene. The CDR3 spans 16 residues. The CDR3 nucleotides are TGTGCCAGCAGCAAAAGGACTAGCGGGAGGGCCAATGAGCAGTTCTTC. It encodes CASSKRTSGRANEQFF.

This chain uses TRBV19 with TRBJ1-5; D gene ambiguous. CDR3 length equals 15 residues. The V end was cut by 10 bases, the J end by 0 bases, with 16 bases between. Germline values: CDR1 LNHDA, CDR2 SQIVND (reference sequence). CDR3 sequence: CATTSRGYSNQPQHF. In DNA form, the CDR3 reads TGTGCCACAACAAGTCGGGGTTATAGCAATCAGCCCCAGCATTTT.